This T cell receptor (beta chain) comes out of a study of blood T cells in healthy people across ages. A second PCR, run for about 7 to 11 cycles, used a sample-barcoded 5' primer plus a J-beta primer mix. TCRdb re-called the 5' RACE reads with MiXCR, one entry per CDR3 protein. This sample carries over 1,200,000 distinct CDR3 sequences, approximately 60% of them seen once, and the ten largest clones take over 5.5%. Germline values: CDR1 MDHEN, CDR2 SYDVKM. The CDR3 loop spans 15 amino acids. Trimming at V came to 4 bases and at J to 3 bases, leaving 5 bases not matched to a gene. The chain is built from TRBV28 and TRBJ2-3, with 9 bases lining up with TRBD1. The TCR originated in a young man in good health. Sequencing was done on a sample of blood. CDR3 coding DNA: TGTGCCAGCAGTTCACAGGGGGCGCATACAGATACGCAGTATTTT. Its protein is CASSSQGAHTDTQYF.